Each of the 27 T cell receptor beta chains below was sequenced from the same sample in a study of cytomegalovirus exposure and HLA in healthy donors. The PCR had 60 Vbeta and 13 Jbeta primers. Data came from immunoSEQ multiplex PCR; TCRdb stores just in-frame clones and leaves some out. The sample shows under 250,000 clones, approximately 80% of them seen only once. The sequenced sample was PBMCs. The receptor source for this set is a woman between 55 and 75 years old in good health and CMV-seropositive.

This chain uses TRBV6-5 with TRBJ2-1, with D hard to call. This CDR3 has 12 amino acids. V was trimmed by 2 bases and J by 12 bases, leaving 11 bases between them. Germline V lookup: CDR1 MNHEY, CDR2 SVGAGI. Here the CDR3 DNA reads TGTGCCAGCAGTTACGGTCTAACGGGGCAGTTCTTC. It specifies CASSYGLTGQFF.

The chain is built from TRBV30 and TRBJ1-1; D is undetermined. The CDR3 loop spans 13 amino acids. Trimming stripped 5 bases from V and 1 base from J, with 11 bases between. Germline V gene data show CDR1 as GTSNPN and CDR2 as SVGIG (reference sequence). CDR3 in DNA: TGTGCCTGGGAGGCCCAGACGAACACTGAAGCTTTCTTT. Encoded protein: CAWEAQTNTEAFF.

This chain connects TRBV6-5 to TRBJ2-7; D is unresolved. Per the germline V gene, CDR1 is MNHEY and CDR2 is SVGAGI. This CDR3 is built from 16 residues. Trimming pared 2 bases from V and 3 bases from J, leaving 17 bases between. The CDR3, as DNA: TGTGCCAGCAGTTACACTGCGAGGAGAAGGAACTACGAGCAGTACTTC. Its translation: CASSYTARRRNYEQYF.

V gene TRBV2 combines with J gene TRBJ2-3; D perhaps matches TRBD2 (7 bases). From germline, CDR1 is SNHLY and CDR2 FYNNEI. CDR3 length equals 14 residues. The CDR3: CAGVGGASTDTQYF. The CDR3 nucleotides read TGTGCGGGGGTGGGGGGGGCGAGCACAGATACGCAGTATTTT. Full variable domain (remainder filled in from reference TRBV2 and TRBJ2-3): EPEVTQTPSHQVTQMGQEVILRCVPISNHLYFYWYRQILGQKVEFLVSFYNNEISEKSEIFDDQFSVERPDGSNFTLKIRSTKLEDSAMYFCAGVGGASTDTQYFGPGTRLTVL.

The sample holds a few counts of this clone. The CDR3 DNA reads TGTGCCAGCAGCTTATATGGTAGCGGGAGCAATGAGCAGTTCTTC. Translated: CASSLYGSGSNEQFF. The chain has TRBV13 and TRBJ2-1, with TRBD2 identical over 9 bases. The CDR3 is 15 residues long. Germline CDR1 reads PRHDT; CDR2 reads FYEKMQ (reference sequence). The V and J ends lost 2 bases and 6 bases, in that order; junction bases with no gene match: 5. Complete variable domain (other parts from reference TRBV13 and TRBJ2-1): AAGVIQSPRHLIKEKRETATLKCYPIPRHDTVYWYQQGPGQDPQFLISFYEKMQSDKGSIPDRFSAQQFSDYHSELNMSSLELGDSALYFCASSLYGSGSNEQFFGPGTRLTVL.

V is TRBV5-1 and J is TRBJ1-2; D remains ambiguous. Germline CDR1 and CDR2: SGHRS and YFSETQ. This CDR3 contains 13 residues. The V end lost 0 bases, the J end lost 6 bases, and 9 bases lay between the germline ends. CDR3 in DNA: TGCGCCAGCAGCTTGGATACGAGGCATGGCTACACCTTC. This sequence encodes CASSLDTRHGYTF.

The CDR3 DNA follows: TGCGCCAGCCGACGGACAGGGTCATACAATGAGCAGTTCTTC. Its protein product is CASRRTGSYNEQFF. V and J are TRBV5-1 and TRBJ2-1, with 8 positions matching TRBD1. Germline CDR1 SGHRS, CDR2 YFSETQ. V lost 7 bases, J lost 4 bases, and 7 bases stayed unmatched. The CDR3 runs 14 residues.

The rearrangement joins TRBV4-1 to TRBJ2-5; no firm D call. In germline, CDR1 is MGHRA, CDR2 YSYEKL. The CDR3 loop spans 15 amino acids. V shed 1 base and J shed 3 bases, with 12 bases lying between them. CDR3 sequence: CASSQVGSREETQYF. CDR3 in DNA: TGCGCCAGCAGCCAAGTAGGTAGTCGGGAAGAGACCCAGTACTTC.

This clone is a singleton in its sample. In nucleotides, the CDR3 is TGTGCCAGCAGCCAAGTAAGGACTAGCGGCGTATACTCCTACAATGAGCAGTTCTTC. It codes for CASSQVRTSGVYSYNEQFF. The genes are TRBV14 and TRBJ2-1; the match to TRBD2 covers 10 bases. There are 19 residues in the CDR3. The J segment lost 0 bases and the V segment lost 1 base, leaving 9 bases of the junction unmatched. Germline CDR1 is SGHDN and CDR2 is FVKESK.

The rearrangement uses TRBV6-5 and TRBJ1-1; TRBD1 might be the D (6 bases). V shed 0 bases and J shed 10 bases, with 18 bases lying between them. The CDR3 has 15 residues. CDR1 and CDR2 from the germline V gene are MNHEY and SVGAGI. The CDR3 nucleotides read TGTGCCAGCAGTTACTCCGGGGGGGCCAAGGTAGGAGCTTTCTTT. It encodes CASSYSGGAKVGAFF.

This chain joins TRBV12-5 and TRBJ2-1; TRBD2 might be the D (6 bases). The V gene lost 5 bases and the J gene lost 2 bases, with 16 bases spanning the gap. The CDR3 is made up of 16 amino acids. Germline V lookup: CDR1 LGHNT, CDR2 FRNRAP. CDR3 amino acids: CASGTSPGVTYNEQFF. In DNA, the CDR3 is TGTGCTAGTGGTACCTCCCCGGGAGTCACCTACAATGAGCAGTTCTTC.

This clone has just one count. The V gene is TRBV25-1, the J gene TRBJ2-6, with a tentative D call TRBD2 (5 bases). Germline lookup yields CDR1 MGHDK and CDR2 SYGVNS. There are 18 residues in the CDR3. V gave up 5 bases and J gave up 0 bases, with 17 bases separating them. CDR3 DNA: TGTGCCAGCAGTCCGATTCAGAGGGTGGGCTCTGGGGCCAACGTCCTGACTTTC. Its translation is CASSPIQRVGSGANVLTF.

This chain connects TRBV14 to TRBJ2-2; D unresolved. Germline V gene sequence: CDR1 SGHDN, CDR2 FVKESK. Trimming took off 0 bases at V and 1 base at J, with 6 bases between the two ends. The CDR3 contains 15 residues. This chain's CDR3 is CASSQETGNTGELFF. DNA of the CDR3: TGTGCCAGCAGCCAAGAGACGGGGAACACCGGGGAGCTGTTTTTT.

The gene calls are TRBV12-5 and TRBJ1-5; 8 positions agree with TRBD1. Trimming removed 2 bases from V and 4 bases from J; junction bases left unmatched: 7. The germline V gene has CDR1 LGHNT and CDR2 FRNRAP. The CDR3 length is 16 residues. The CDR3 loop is CASGLYPGGRNQPQHF. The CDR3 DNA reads TGTGCTAGTGGTTTGTACCCAGGGGGCAGAAATCAGCCCCAGCATTTT.

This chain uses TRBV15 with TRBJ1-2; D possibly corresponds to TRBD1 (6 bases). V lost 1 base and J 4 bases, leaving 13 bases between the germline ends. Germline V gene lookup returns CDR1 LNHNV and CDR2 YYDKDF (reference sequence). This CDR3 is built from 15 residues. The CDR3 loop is CATSRVQGPFYGYTF. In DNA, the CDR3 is TGTGCCACCAGCAGAGTACAGGGACCATTCTATGGCTACACCTTC. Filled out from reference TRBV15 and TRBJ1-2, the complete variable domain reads DAMVIQNPRYQVTQFGKPVTLSCSQTLNHNVMYWYQQKSSQAPKLLFHYYDKDFNNEADTPDNFQSRRPNTSFCFLDIRSPGLGDTAMYLCATSRVQGPFYGYTFGSGTRLTVV.

Here the CDR3 DNA reads TGTGCCAGCAGTGAACGGCGGGATTCACCCCTCCACTTT. Protein sequence: CASSERRDSPLHF. The rearrangement joins TRBV6-1 to TRBJ1-6, with no clear D. CDR1 MNHNS and CDR2 SASEGT come from the germline V gene. This CDR3 spans 13 amino acids. V was pared by 2 bases and J by 8 bases, with 7 bases between.

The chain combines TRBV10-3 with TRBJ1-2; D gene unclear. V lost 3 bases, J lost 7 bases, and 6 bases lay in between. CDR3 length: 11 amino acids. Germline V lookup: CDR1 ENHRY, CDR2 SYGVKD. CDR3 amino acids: CAISEAGGYTF. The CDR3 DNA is TGTGCCATCAGTGAAGCAGGTGGCTACACCTTC.

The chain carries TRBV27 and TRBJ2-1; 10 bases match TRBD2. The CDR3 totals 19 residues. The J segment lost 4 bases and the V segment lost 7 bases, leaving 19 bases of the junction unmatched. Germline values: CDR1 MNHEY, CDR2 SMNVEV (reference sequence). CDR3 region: CASNPFRATSGVKYNEQFF. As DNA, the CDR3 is TGTGCCAGCAACCCCTTCAGGGCAACTAGCGGGGTAAAGTACAATGAGCAGTTCTTC.

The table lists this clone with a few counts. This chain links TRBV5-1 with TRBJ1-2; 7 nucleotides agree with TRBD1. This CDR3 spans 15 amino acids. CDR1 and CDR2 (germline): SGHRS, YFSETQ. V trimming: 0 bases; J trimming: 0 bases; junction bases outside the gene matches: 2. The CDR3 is CASSLVGTANYGYTF. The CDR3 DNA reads TGCGCCAGCAGCTTGGTCGGGACAGCTAACTATGGCTACACCTTC. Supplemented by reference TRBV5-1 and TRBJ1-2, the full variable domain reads KAGVTQTPRYLIKTRGQQVTLSCSPISGHRSVSWYQQTPGQGLQFLFEYFSETQRNKGNFPGRFSGRQFSNSRSEMNVSTLELGDSALYLCASSLVGTANYGYTFGSGTRLTVV.

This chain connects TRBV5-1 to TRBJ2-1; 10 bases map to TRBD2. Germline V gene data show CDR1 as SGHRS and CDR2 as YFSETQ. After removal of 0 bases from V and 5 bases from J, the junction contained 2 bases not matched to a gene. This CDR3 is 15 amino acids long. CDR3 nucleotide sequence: TGCGCCAGCAGCTTGGGGACTAGCGGACACAATGAGCAGTTCTTC. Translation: CASSLGTSGHNEQFF.

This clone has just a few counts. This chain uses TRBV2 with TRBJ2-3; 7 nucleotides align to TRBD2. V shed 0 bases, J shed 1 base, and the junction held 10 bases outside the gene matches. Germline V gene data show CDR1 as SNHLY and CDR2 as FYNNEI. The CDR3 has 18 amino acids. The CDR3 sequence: CASSEAPGEGQGTDTQYF. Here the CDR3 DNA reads TGTGCCAGCAGTGAAGCGCCGGGGGAGGGCCAGGGCACAGATACGCAGTATTTT. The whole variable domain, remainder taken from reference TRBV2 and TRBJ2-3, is EPEVTQTPSHQVTQMGQEVILRCVPISNHLYFYWYRQILGQKVEFLVSFYNNEISEKSEIFDDQFSVERPDGSNFTLKIRSTKLEDSAMYFCASSEAPGEGQGTDTQYFGPGTRLTVL.

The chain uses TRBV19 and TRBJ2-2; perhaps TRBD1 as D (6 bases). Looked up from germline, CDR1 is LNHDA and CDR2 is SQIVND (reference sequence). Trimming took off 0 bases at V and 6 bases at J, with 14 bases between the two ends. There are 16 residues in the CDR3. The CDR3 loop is CASSIDPGVNAGELFF. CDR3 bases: TGTGCCAGTAGTATAGATCCAGGGGTCAACGCCGGGGAGCTGTTTTTT. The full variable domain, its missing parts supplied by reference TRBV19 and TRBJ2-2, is DGGITQSPKYLFRKEGQNVTLSCEQNLNHDAMYWYRQDPGQGLRLIYYSQIVNDFQKGDIAEGYSVSREKKESFPLTVTSAQKNPTAFYLCASSIDPGVNAGELFFGEGSRLTVL.

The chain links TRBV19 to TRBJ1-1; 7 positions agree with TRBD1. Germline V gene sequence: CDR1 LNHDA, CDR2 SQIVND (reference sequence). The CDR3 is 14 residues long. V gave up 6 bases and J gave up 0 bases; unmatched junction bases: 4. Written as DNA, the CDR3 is TGTGCCAGTAGGTACAGGGGCTTGAACACTGAAGCTTTCTTT. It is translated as CASRYRGLNTEAFF.

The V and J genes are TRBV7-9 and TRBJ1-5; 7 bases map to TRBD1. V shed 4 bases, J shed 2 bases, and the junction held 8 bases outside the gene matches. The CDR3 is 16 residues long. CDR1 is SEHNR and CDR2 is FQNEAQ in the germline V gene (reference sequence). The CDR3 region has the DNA TGTGCCAGCAGCTATAGCTTCGGGACAGGCAATCAGCCCCAGCATTTT. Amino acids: CASSYSFGTGNQPQHF.

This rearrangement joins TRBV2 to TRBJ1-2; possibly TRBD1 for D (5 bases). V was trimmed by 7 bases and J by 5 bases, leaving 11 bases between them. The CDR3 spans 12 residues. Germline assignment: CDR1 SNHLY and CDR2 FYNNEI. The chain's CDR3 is CASTETAYGYTF. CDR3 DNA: TGTGCCAGCACGGAGACAGCTTATGGCTACACCTTC.

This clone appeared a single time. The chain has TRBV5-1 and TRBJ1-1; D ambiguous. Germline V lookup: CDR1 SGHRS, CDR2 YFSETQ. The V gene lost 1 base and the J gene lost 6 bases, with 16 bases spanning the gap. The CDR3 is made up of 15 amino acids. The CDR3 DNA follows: TGCGCCAGCAGCTTGATAGGAAATGTAGGAGCTGAAGCTTTCTTT. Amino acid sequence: CASSLIGNVGAEAFF.

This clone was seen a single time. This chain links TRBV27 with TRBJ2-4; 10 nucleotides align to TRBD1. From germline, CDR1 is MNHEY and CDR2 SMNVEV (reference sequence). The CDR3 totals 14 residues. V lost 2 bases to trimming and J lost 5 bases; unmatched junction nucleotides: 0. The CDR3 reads CASSLGTGENIQYF. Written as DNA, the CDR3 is TGTGCCAGCAGTTTAGGGACAGGGGAAAACATTCAGTACTTC.